This T cell receptor beta chain was identified during a study of cytomegalovirus exposure and HLA in healthy donors. Findings of the study overall: V- and J-gene trimming in TCR beta was tied to a missense DCLRE1C variant by an analysis performed later.

Regarding this clone: Its antigen is undetermined.

The CDR3 length is 14 residues. Trimming took 8 bases from V and 7 from J; bases not matched to a gene: 12. Germline CDR1 MNHEY, CDR2 SMNVEV (reference sequence). PCR employed 60 Vbeta and 13 Jbeta primers. The assay was immunoSEQ multiplex PCR, and TCRdb's table has in-frame clones only and misses some. Of about 120,000 clones listed, about 8.6% were seen once; the top ten hold 5% to 6.5%. The material sequenced was PBMCs. V usage is TRBV27 and J usage is TRBJ2-7; TRBD1 matches at 9 bases. This TCR was recovered from a woman between 40 and 55 years old in good health and CMV-seropositive. CDR3 loop: CASSTGTGIFEQYF. The CDR3 coding sequence is TGTGCCAGCTCTACCGGGACAGGGATTTTTGAGCAGTACTTC.